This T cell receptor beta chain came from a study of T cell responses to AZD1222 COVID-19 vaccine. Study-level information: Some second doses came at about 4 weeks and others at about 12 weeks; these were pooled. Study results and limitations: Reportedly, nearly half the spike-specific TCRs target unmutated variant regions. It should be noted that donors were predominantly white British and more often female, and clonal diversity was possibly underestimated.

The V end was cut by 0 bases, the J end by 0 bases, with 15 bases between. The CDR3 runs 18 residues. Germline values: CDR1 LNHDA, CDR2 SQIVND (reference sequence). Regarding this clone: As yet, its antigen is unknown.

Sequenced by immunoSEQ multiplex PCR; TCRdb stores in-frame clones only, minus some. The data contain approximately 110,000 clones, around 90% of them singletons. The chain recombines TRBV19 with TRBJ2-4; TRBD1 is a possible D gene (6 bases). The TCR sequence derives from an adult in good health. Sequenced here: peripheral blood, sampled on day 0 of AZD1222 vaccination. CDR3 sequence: CASSIEGLTGLAKNIQYF. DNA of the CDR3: TGTGCCAGTAGTATAGAGGGATTGACAGGACTAGCCAAAAACATTCAGTACTTC.